This paragraph reports one TCR beta chain. This sample stems from a study of blood T cell repertoires in COVID-19. Study-wide context: Sample material is recorded as cDNA or gDNA derived from T cells, B-cell-depleted T cells, or PBMCs.

Generated by immunoSEQ multiplex PCR, the TCRdb table keeps only in-frame clones and is missing some. The sample lists under 200,000 clones, about 93% occurring once. Germline-derived CDR1 and CDR2 are MNHEY and SVGAGI. The CDR3 runs to 15 residues. With 0 bases removed from V and 2 bases from J, the gap between germline ends came to 8 bases. Source material: peripheral blood. This chain uses TRBV6-5 with TRBJ1-3; D remains unclear. This clonotype originated in a man aged 50 to 60 with acute or convalescent COVID-19. CDR3 in DNA: TGTGCCAGCAGTTACTCTCGGGGAACTGGAAACACCATATATTTT. Encoded protein: CASSYSRGTGNTIYF.